The clone carrying this T cell receptor beta chain was recorded a few times. These data belong to a study of blood T cell repertoires in COVID-19. The method was immunoSEQ multiplex PCR; TCRdb's version includes in-frame clones alone and lacks a portion of them. Here the sample spans some 100,000 clones, approximately 86% being singletons. Among Cohort 3 donors, those recovered had two negative PCRs, clearance, or symptom resolution. J was trimmed by 4 bases and V by 5 bases; bases with no gene match: 17. Looked up from germline, CDR1 is SEHNR and CDR2 is FQNEAQ (reference sequence). The CDR3 has 19 residues.

The receptor's source is a woman in her fifties or sixties who had recovered from COVID-19. V is TRBV7-9 and J is TRBJ2-5; 12 bases agree with TRBD2. Sequencing used PBMCs or T cells enriched from blood (not recorded which). CDR3 sequence (DNA): TGTGCCAGCAGCCCACGCCATTCCGCGGGACTAGCGGGCGGAGAGACCCAGTACTTC. This gives the protein CASSPRHSAGLAGGETQYF.